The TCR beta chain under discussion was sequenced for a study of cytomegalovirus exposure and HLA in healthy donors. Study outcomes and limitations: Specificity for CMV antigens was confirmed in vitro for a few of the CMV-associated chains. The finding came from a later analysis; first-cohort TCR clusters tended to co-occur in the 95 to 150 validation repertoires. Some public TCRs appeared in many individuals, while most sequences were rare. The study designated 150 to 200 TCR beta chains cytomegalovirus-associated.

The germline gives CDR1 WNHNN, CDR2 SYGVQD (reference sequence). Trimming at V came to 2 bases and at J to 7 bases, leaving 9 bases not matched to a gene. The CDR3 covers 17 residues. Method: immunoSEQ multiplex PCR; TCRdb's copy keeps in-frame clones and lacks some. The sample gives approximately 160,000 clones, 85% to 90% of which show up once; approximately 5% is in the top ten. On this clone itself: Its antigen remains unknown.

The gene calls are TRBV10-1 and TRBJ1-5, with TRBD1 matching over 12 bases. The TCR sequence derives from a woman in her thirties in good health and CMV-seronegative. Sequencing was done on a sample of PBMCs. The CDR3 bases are TGCGCCAGCAGTGAGCGGGTTGGGACAGGGGGCGAACAGCCCCAGCATTTT. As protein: CASSERVGTGGEQPQHF.